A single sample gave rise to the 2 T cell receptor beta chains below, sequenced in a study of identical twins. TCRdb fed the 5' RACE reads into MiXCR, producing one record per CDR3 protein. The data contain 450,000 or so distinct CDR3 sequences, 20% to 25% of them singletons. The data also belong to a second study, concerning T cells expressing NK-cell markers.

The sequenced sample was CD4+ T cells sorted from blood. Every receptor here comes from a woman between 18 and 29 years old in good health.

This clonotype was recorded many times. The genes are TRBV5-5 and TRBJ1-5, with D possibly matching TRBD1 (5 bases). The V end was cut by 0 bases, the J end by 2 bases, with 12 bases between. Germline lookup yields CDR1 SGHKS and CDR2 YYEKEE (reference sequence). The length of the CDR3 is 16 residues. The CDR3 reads CASSLVGGWGNQPQHF. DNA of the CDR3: TGTGCCAGCAGCTTGGTCGGGGGTTGGGGCAATCAGCCCCAGCATTTT.

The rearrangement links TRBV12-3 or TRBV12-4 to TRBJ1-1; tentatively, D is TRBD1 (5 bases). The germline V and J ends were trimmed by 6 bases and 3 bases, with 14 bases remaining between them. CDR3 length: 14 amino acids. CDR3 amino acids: CASRATGGYTEAFF. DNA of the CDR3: TGTGCCAGCAGGGCTACAGGTGGCTACACTGAAGCTTTCTTT.